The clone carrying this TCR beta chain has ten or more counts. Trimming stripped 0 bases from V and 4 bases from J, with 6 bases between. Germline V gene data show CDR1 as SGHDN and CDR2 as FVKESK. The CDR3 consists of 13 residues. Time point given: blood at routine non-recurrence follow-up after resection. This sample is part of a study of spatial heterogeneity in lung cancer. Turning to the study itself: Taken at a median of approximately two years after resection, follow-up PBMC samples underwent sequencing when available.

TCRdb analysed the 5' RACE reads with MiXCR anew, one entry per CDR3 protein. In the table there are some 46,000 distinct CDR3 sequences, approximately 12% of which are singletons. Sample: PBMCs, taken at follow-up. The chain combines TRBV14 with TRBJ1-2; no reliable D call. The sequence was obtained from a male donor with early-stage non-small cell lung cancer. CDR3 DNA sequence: TGTGCCAGCAGCCAAGACGGGCGCTATGGCTACACCTTC. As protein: CASSQDGRYGYTF.